This is a list of T cell receptor beta chains from one sample in a study of OX40 agonist ivuxolimab in advanced cancers. Produced via immunoSEQ multiplex PCR; TCRdb's table is partial and in-frame only. The sample lists 90,000 to 120,000 clones; about 91% were seen once. The sample in question was CD4+ or CD8+ T cells sorted from blood, obtained in a trial of the OX40 agonist ivuxolimab. These receptors all come from an adult with an advanced solid tumor such as melanoma, head and neck, liver or kidney cancer. The CDR3 runs from the conserved cysteine through the conserved F or W. D genes are given only for firm matches. The size entry is marked missing in some rows and otherwise reads once, few, many or a size class.

V,J,size,D,CDR3,DNA
TRBV25-1,TRBJ2-1,-,-,CASMEYNEQFF,TGTGCCAGCATGGAGTACAATGAGCAGTTCTTC
TRBV19,TRBJ2-7,-,TRBD2,CASKEVAGALEQYF,TGTGCCAGTAAGGAGGTAGCGGGAGCTCTCGAGCAGTACTTC
TRBV7-9,TRBJ1-4,-,-,CASSLVRGPATNEKLFF,TGTGCCAGCAGCTTAGTCCGGGGGCCTGCAACTAATGAAAAACTGTTTTTT
TRBV6-4,TRBJ2-5,-,TRBD2,CASSDRGSKKTQYF,TGTGCCAGCAGTGACCGCGGGAGTAAGAAGACCCAGTACTTC
TRBV4-3,TRBJ2-7,-,TRBD1,CASSQDTTGGFNEQYF,TGCGCCAGCAGCCAAGATACCACAGGGGGTTTCAACGAGCAGTACTTC
TRBV6-4,TRBJ2-1,-,TRBD2,CASSEAAGVVSYNEQFF,TGTGCCAGCAGTGAGGCCGCGGGAGTAGTATCCTACAATGAGCAGTTCTTC
TRBV4-2,TRBJ1-1,-,TRBD1,CASSQVRGQGYTEAFF,TGTGCCAGCAGCCAAGTAAGGGGACAGGGATACACTGAAGCTTTCTTT
TRBV7-9,TRBJ1-1,few,-,CASSQWSEAFF,TGTGCCAGCAGCCAGTGGTCTGAAGCTTTCTTT
TRBV9,TRBJ1-1,few,-,CASSALLQGGTEAFF,TGTGCCAGCAGCGCCCTTCTTCAGGGAGGCACTGAAGCTTTCTTT
TRBV28,TRBJ1-3,-,-,CASSLASASGNTIYF,TGTGCCAGCAGTTTAGCGTCGGCCTCTGGAAACACCATATATTTT
TRBV5-4,TRBJ1-1,-,-,CASSSGGGAVGAFF,TGTGCCAGCAGCTCTGGGGGGGGCGCGGTCGGAGCTTTCTTT
TRBV15,TRBJ2-6,-,-,CATSRQQVLGANVLTF,TGTGCCACCAGCAGGCAACAGGTTCTTGGGGCCAACGTCCTGACTTTC
TRBV15,TRBJ1-2,-,TRBD1,CATSRGGQGDGYTF,TGTGCCACCAGCAGAGGGGGACAGGGGGATGGCTACACCTTC
TRBV5-6,TRBJ2-1,-,TRBD2,CASSLAGAGVVDEQFF,TGTGCCAGCAGCTTGGCTGGCGCGGGAGTCGTCGATGAGCAGTTCTTC
TRBV7-3,TRBJ2-1,-,TRBD2,CASSLNSGTSSSLQFF,TGTGCCAGCAGCTTAAACTCGGGGACTAGCAGTTCGTTGCAGTTCTTC
TRBV19,TRBJ2-6,-,-,CASSIEGDRGIASGANVLTF,TGTGCCAGTAGTATAGAGGGGGACCGGGGAATAGCATCAGGGGCCAACGTCCTGACTTTC
TRBV5-8,TRBJ1-2,-,-,CASSLAAENYGYTF,TGTGCCAGCAGCTTGGCCGCTGAGAACTATGGCTACACCTTC
TRBV7-9,TRBJ1-1,-,-,CASSLEGSYAEAFF,TGTGCCAGCAGCTTAGAAGGGTCTTACGCTGAAGCTTTCTTT
TRBV6-6,TRBJ2-5,-,TRBD2,CASSPSGGAQYF,TGTGCCAGCAGTCCCTCCGGGGGGGCCCAGTACTTC
TRBV4-1,TRBJ2-7,-,TRBD1,CASSHGLLGQGKYEQYF,TGCGCCAGCAGCCACGGTCTGCTCGGACAGGGGAAGTACGAGCAGTACTTC